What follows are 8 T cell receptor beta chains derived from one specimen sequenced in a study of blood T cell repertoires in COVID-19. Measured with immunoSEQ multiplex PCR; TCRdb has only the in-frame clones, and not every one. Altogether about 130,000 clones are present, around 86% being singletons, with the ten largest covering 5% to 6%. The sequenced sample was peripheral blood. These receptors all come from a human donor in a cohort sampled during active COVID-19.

The DNA of the CDR3 is TGTGCCAGCAGACCTACTAGCGGGACCATTAACGAGCAGTACTTC. Its translation: CASRPTSGTINEQYF. The gene calls are TRBV7-9 and TRBJ2-7, with TRBD2 matching 10 bases. Trimming removed 6 bases from V and 5 bases from J; junction bases left unmatched: 10. Germline CDR1 is SEHNR and CDR2 is FQNEAQ (reference sequence). This CDR3 is 15 amino acids long.

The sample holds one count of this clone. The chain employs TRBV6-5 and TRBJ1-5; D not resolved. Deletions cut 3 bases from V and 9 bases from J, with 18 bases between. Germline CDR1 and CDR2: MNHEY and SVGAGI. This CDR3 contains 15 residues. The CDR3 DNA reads TGTGCCAGCAGTTATTCCGGCCAGGAATCGACGCCCCAGCATTTT. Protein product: CASSYSGQESTPQHF.

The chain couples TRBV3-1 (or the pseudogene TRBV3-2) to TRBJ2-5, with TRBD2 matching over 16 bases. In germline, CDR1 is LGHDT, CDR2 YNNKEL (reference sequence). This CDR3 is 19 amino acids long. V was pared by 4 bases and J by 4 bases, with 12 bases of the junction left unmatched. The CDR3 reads CASSPGTSGRAMGGETQYF. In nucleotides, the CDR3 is TGTGCCAGCAGCCCCGGGACTAGCGGGAGGGCCATGGGGGGAGAGACCCAGTACTTC.

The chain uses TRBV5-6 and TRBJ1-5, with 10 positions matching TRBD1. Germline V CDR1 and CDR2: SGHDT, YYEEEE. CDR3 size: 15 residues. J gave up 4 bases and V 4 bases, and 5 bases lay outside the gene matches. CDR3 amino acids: CASSLRDRGNQPQHF. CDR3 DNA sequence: TGTGCCAGCAGCCTCCGGGACAGGGGAAATCAGCCCCAGCATTTT.

CDR3 region: CASATGLNYNEQFF. In DNA form, the CDR3 reads TGCGCCAGCGCGACAGGATTAAACTACAATGAGCAGTTCTTC. The J gene is TRBJ2-1, the V gene TRBV5-1; tentatively, D is TRBD1 (6 bases). This CDR3 is built from 14 residues. Looked up from germline, CDR1 is SGHRS and CDR2 is YFSETQ. Between the trimmed V and J ends, which lost 7 bases and 3 bases, there was a span of 14 bases.

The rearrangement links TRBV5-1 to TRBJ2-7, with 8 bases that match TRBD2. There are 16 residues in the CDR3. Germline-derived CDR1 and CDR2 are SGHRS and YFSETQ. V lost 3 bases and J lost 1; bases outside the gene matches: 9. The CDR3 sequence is CASSSQGLASSYEQYF. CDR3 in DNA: TGCGCCAGCAGCTCCCAAGGACTAGCCAGTTCCTACGAGCAGTACTTC.

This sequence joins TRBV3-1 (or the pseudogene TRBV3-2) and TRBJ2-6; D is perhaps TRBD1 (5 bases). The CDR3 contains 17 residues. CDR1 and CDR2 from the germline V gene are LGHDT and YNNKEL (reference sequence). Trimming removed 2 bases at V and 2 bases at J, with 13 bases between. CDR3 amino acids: CASSQSLRETGANVLTF. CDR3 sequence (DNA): TGTGCCAGCAGCCAAAGTCTCAGGGAAACTGGGGCCAACGTCCTGACTTTC.

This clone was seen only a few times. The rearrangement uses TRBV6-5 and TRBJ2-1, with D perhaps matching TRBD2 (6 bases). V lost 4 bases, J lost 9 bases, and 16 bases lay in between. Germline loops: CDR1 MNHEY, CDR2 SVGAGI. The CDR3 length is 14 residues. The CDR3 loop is CASSSTTSFGEQFF. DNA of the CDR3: TGTGCCAGCAGTTCGACCACTAGCTTCGGTGAGCAGTTCTTC.